This T cell receptor beta chain was recovered during a study of T cells in Graves' hyperthyroidism and ophthalmopathy. This CDR3 has 16 amino acids. Losses at the gene ends were 4 bases for V and 5 bases for J; bases not matched to a gene: 14. CDR1 is DFQATT, CDR2 SNEGSKA, per germline (reference sequence). Amplified regions were TCR beta CDR3 sequences from RNA transcripts. Initially, a first-round RT-PCR of the TCR CDR3 employed the HTBI primer set. One entry per CDR3 protein results from TCRdb running MiXCR on the multiplex PCR reads. The sample lists over 700,000 distinct CDR3 sequences, around 39% seen once, with approximately 8.7% in the top ten.

This chain joins TRBV20-1 and TRBJ2-7, with 10 nucleotides matching TRBD2. Sequencing was done on a sample of blood. The TCR originated in a man younger than 35 with Graves' hyperthyroidism. The CDR3 sequence is CSATNFLAGVGNEQYF. The CDR3 DNA follows: TGCAGTGCTACCAATTTCCTAGCGGGAGTGGGGAACGAGCAGTACTTC.